Below, one T cell receptor (beta chain) is given with its context. The clone's antigen remains unknown. No quality values exist for individual bases; no much larger clone is one base distant. The immunoSEQ Assay, a bias-controlled multiplex PCR, was used to amplify TCRbeta CDR3 regions from genomic DNA. The study's own analysis went as follows. The number of nucleated cells in each sample was estimated by amplification of reference gene primers within the assay. Sequence reads were collapsed and filtered to measure the absolute abundance of every unique TCRbeta CDR3 rearrangement. Productive Simpson clonality was computed per sample as the square root of Simpson's diversity index over productive rearrangements. TCRdb re-hosts the immuneACCESS table, in-frame sequences only. Its copies lack some clones; in the studies checked, an unresolved V gene accounts for under half of them, and the cause for the rest is not known. V, J and clone size reflect that table, while D and trimming were determined from the DNA. Here the sample has 250,000 or so clones; roughly 88% occur a single time. The leading ten clones occupy about 3.4% of the sample.

Participants in the prospective study were enrolled through a virtual design, were aged 18 to 89 years, and lived in 24 United States geographic areas. In the prospective study, participants were assigned to cohorts based on the clinical history participants reported in a screening survey and a study questionnaire. Exposed participants had been in contact with someone with a PCR-confirmed or clinician-diagnosed COVID-19 case within 2 weeks of study entry. In the prospective study, whole blood, serum and a nasopharyngeal or oropharyngeal swab were collected from each participant by mobile phlebotomists. Participants in the prospective study had the option to provide additional blood draws and questionnaires over a roughly 2-month period. Blood samples from the prospective study were shipped frozen or at room temperature prior to DNA extraction. CDR1 and CDR2 are drawn from the germline V gene: ENHRY, SYGVKD. From cysteine to phenylalanine, the CDR3 is 15 amino acids long. The retained sequence is limited to the CDR3, 45 bases, with the frame set at the first base. Relative to germline, V is 8 bases shorter and J is 5 bases shorter, with 19 bases between their ends.

This entry comes from a study of blood T cell repertoires in COVID-19 (dated by TCRdb to 2020 to 2022). The study in broad terms: The collaborator samples originated in the United States, Italy and Spain and spanned the acute and convalescent phases of COVID-19. A freely available public database, intended as a resource for researchers studying the immune response to SARS-CoV-2, is where the repertoires were released. The samples were drawn from the first 160 participants of the ongoing ImmuneRACE study and from 1,254 subjects provided by 6 global collaborators. Where available, HLA class I and class II types were taken from metadata supplied by the sample provider and were not determined by assay-based typing. The material from the prospective study consisted of cDNA or gDNA derived from T cells, B-cell-depleted T cells, or PBMCs. Deeply sampled blood TCRbeta repertoires from subjects exposed to, actively infected with, or recovered from COVID-19 were included in the dataset. Sample metadata almost always included a de-identified subject ID, COVID-19 status, age in years and sex. Here is what the overall study found, with its caveats: The amount of clinical and demographic metadata varied by source and participant and was provided uncurated.

The sample was PBMCs or T cells enriched from blood (not recorded which). The rearranged chain carries TRBV10-3 and TRBJ1-5, and perhaps TRBD1 as D gene, on 5 matching bases. This clonotype originated in a woman aged 35 to 49 who had been exposed to COVID-19. The DNA sequence is TGTGCCATCTGGGGGGGGATGAACAGCCATCAGCCCCAGCATTTT. Its protein reads: CAIWGGMNSHQPQHF.